The clone carrying this T cell receptor beta chain is medium-sized within its sample. The antigen is unknown. This entry is derived from a study of HIV-infected patients and healthy controls. cDNA was made from about 510 ng RNA using alpha and beta constant primers. Alpha and beta chain libraries were made separately by chain-specific third strand synthesis with multiplexing indices. All rearrangements within a chain used one primer pair; cDNA molecules carried barcodes. A single record per CDR3 protein comes from TCRdb applying MiXCR to the 5' RACE reads. The sample holds fewer than 15,000 distinct CDR3 sequences; about a tenth are singletons and the top ten take about 6%. Whole blood was used without fractionation, so all unsorted peripheral T cells were included. Findings and limits, study-wide: Donor HLA types were not determined in the study.

The clonotype originates from an adult in good health. Sequenced material: blood.

CDR3 residues: CASNTGGPTDTQYF. The DNA of the CDR3 is TGCGCCAGCAACACCGGGGGGCCCACAGATACGCAGTATTTT. The V and J genes are TRBV4-1 and TRBJ2-3; TRBD2 might be the D (7 bases). V was clipped by 7 bases and J by 2 bases, with 13 bases between them. The CDR3 runs to 14 residues. Germline values: CDR1 MGHRA, CDR2 YSYEKL.